One sample yielded the 23 T cell receptor beta chains listed below, sequenced in a study of blood T cells in healthy people across ages. Next came a second PCR, run for roughly 6 to 11 cycles, which used a sample-barcoded 5' primer along with a J-beta primer mix. TCRdb passed the 5' RACE reads through MiXCR, listing each CDR3 protein once. The table includes around 800,000 distinct CDR3 sequences, around two thirds detected once. Sequenced material: blood. All receptors derive from a young man in good health.

The chain joins TRBV20-1 to TRBJ2-4, with D tentatively TRBD2 (6 bases). The last part of the DNA fits TRBJ2-7 better; the J call may be wrong. The germline gives CDR1 DFQATT, CDR2 SNEGSKA (reference sequence). The CDR3 runs to 12 residues. CDR3 protein: CSAGRLDVEQYF. CDR3 DNA sequence: TGCAGTGCTGGTCGACTAGATGTCGAGCAGTACTTC.

The V gene is TRBV4-3, the J gene TRBJ2-1; TRBD2 might be the D (5 bases). V lost 1 base and J 7 bases, leaving 11 bases between the germline ends. The CDR3 is made up of 14 amino acids. In germline, CDR1 is LGHNA, CDR2 YSLEER. CDR3 nucleotides: TGCGCCAGCAGCCAAGTAGCGTATCAGAATGAGCAGTTCTTC. This sequence encodes CASSQVAYQNEQFF.

This clonotype was recorded only once. J is TRBJ2-4 and V is TRBV5-6; 9 nucleotides line up with TRBD1. V lost 3 bases to trimming and J lost 9 bases; unmatched junction nucleotides: 4. The CDR3 runs 13 residues. Germline CDR1 SGHDT, CDR2 YYEEEE. CDR3 region: CASSCGTGRIQYF. CDR3 nucleotide sequence: TGTGCCAGCAGCTGCGGGACAGGGCGCATTCAGTACTTC.

The table lists this clonotype with a few counts. The rearrangement uses TRBV29-1 and TRBJ2-5; 8 positions match TRBD1. Looked up from germline, CDR1 is SQVTM and CDR2 is ANQGSEA. V trimming: 3 bases; J trimming: 10 bases; junction bases outside the gene matches: 16. CDR3 length: 15 residues. The CDR3 here is CSVEVLQGAEGDQYF. CDR3 sequence (DNA): TGCAGCGTTGAGGTGTTGCAGGGGGCGGAGGGGGACCAGTACTTC.

The chain joins TRBV12-3 or TRBV12-4 to TRBJ1-2; TRBD1 matches at 12 bases. The CDR3 loop spans 14 amino acids. J was trimmed by 5 bases and V by 4 bases; bases with no gene match: 2. CDR3 residues: CASSWGQGAYGYTF. The CDR3 nucleotides read TGTGCCAGCAGTTGGGGACAGGGGGCTTATGGCTACACCTTC.

As DNA, the CDR3 is TGTGCCAGCAGGGACTGGGGAGTAAAAAACATTCAGTACTTC. Its translation: CASRDWGVKNIQYF. The chain links TRBV3-1 to TRBJ2-4; D is possibly TRBD2 (5 bases). The CDR3 sequence is 14 residues long. The V gene's germline CDR1 is LGHDT and CDR2 YNNKEL (reference sequence). Trimming took off 6 bases at V and 4 bases at J, with 13 bases between the two ends.

The chain joins TRBV28 to TRBJ1-2; D is undetermined. Germline CDR1 MDHEN, CDR2 SYDVKM. The ends were cut back, 5 bases at V and 5 bases at J, with 12 bases in the middle. The CDR3 loop spans 13 amino acids. CDR3 in DNA: TGTGCCAGCAGTGGCCAAGACCGTTATGGCTACACCTTC. This encodes CASSGQDRYGYTF.

At least ten counts were recorded for this clonotype. The rearrangement joins TRBV7-2 to TRBJ1-6; perhaps TRBD1 as D (5 bases). Germline V gene lookup returns CDR1 SGHTA and CDR2 FQGNSA. Trimming removed 4 bases from V and 9 bases from J, with 13 bases in between. The CDR3 consists of 14 residues. In DNA form, the CDR3 reads TGTGCCAGCAGCTCTACGGGGGGTGGTTCACCCCTCCACTTT. Its translation: CASSSTGGGSPLHF.

This chain joins TRBV4-2 and TRBJ2-4, with D possibly being TRBD2 (6 bases). Germline V gives CDR1 LGHNA, CDR2 YNFKEQ. This CDR3 comprises 21 residues. Deletions cut 3 bases from V and 0 bases from J, with 27 bases between. The CDR3 DNA follows: TGTGCCAGCAGCCAGGGACTCGGGGCGGCAAGGGCCCATTTAGCCAAAAACATTCAGTACTTC. Translated, it gives CASSQGLGAARAHLAKNIQYF.

The V gene is TRBV12-3 or TRBV12-4, the J gene TRBJ2-1; D uncertain. The CDR3 loop spans 15 amino acids. V shed 7 bases and J shed 9 bases, with 22 bases lying between them. CDR3 in DNA: TGTGCCAGCAATGCTCTTGTGGGTTCGTCCGCTGAGCAGTTCTTC. This encodes CASNALVGSSAEQFF.

The chain uses TRBV9 and TRBJ2-5, with D hard to call. The CDR3 has 12 amino acids. Germline values: CDR1 SGDLS, CDR2 YYNGEE. V was pared by 3 bases and J by 11 bases, with 14 bases between. CDR3 coding DNA: TGTGCCAGCAGCGAGGATAACAATGAGCAGTACTTC. Its protein product is CASSEDNNEQYF.

The chain has TRBV28 and TRBJ2-1; a possible D gene is TRBD2 (6 bases). Trimming cost V 10 bases and J 8 bases, with 27 bases left between them. There are 16 residues in the CDR3. CDR1 and CDR2 from the germline V gene are MDHEN and SYDVKM. CDR3 DNA sequence: TGTGCCACCTCACCCTGGGGGGAACACCGAAATTATGAGCAGTTCTTC. The encoded protein is CATSPWGEHRNYEQFF.

This clonotype has more than one count but fewer than ten. J is TRBJ2-7 and V is TRBV6-5; 8 positions match TRBD2. The junction had 20 bases not matched to a gene; V was cut back by 1 base and J by 3 bases. Germline CDR1 MNHEY, CDR2 SVGAGI. The CDR3 has 20 residues. The CDR3 DNA reads as TGTGCCAGCAGTTACTTGCCCCCTGAGACCGGGACTAGGGTACACTACGAGCAGTACTTC. Translating gives CASSYLPPETGTRVHYEQYF.

Remarks on this clonotype: A much larger clone differs by one base, so this may be a read error. V usage is TRBV20-1 and J usage is TRBJ2-7; possibly TRBD2 for D (5 bases). The J call is uncertain, as TRBJ2-5 better fits the DNA end. The CDR3 has 16 residues. Germline V CDR1 and CDR2: DFQATT, SNEGSKA (reference sequence). The CDR3 protein is CSTRPAEGSLRGTQYF. The DNA of the CDR3 is TGCAGTACTAGGCCCGCCGAGGGTAGTCTCCGGGGGACCCAGTACTTC.

The chain combines TRBV7-2 with TRBJ2-7; D might be TRBD2 (7 bases). Germline loops: CDR1 SGHTA, CDR2 FQGNSA. The CDR3 contains 15 residues. V was clipped by 3 bases and J by 0 bases, with 12 bases between them. The CDR3, as DNA: TGTGCCAGCAGCTTCAACGGGGGGCCCTCCTACGAGCAGTACTTC. This translates into CASSFNGGPSYEQYF. The complete variable domain, with remaining parts taken from reference TRBV7-2 and TRBJ2-7, reads GAGVSQSPSNKVTEKGKDVELRCDPISGHTALYWYRQSLGQGLEFLIYFQGNSAPDKSGLPSDRFSAERTGGSVSTLTIQRTQQEDSAVYLCASSFNGGPSYEQYFGPGTRLTVT.

This clonotype was observed a handful of times. The rearrangement uses TRBV29-1 and TRBJ2-6, with D perhaps assigned TRBD1 or TRBD2 (6 bases each). This CDR3 spans 14 amino acids. Trimming removed 6 bases from V and 1 base from J, with 10 bases in between. The germline CDR1 and CDR2 sequences are SQVTM and ANQGSEA. This CDR3 is CSVEGGSGANVLTF. The CDR3, as DNA: TGCAGCGTCGAGGGGGGATCTGGGGCCAACGTCCTGACTTTC.

V and J are TRBV20-1 and TRBJ2-7, with 8 bases identical to TRBD1. The J segment lost 3 bases and the V segment lost 4 bases, leaving 5 bases of the junction unmatched. Per the germline V gene, CDR1 is DFQATT and CDR2 is SNEGSKA (reference sequence). The CDR3 sequence is 13 residues long. This chain's CDR3 is CSATVTGVYEQYF. CDR3 DNA sequence: TGCAGTGCTACGGTGACAGGGGTCTACGAGCAGTACTTC.

This clonotype was recorded a few times. The chain has TRBV9 and TRBJ2-5; 11 bases map to TRBD2. CDR1 is SGDLS and CDR2 is YYNGEE in the germline V gene. The CDR3 runs to 15 residues. Germline trimming cut 2 bases from V and 1 base from J; bases unmatched to any gene: 1. CDR3: CASSVGTSGQETQYF. Here the CDR3 DNA reads TGTGCCAGCAGCGTTGGGACTAGCGGCCAAGAGACCCAGTACTTC.

This chain uses TRBV6-1 with TRBJ2-1; D is perhaps TRBD2 (6 bases). The V end lost 7 bases, the J end lost 6 bases, and 25 bases lay between the germline ends. The CDR3 has 17 residues. Germline V gives CDR1 MNHNS, CDR2 SASEGT. The CDR3 region has the DNA TGTGCCAGCACCCACGGGATAGAGGGAGTGGGGGGCAATGAGCAGTTCTTC. Its protein is CASTHGIEGVGGNEQFF.

The V and J genes are TRBV7-9 and TRBJ1-1; D is ambiguous. V shed 2 bases and J shed 5 bases, with 6 bases lying between them. Germline V gene data show CDR1 as SEHNR and CDR2 as FQNEAQ (reference sequence). CDR3 length: 12 amino acids. In DNA form, the CDR3 reads TGTGCCAGCAGCTTATTCGGGACTGAAGCTTTCTTT. It translates to CASSLFGTEAFF.

The chain employs TRBV5-1 and TRBJ2-5, with D tentatively TRBD2 (7 bases). V lost 1 base and J 1 base, leaving 11 bases between the germline ends. The CDR3 totals 15 residues. CDR1 and CDR2 from the germline V gene are SGHRS and YFSETQ. CDR3: CASSLYAGAQETQYF. For the CDR3, the DNA is TGCGCCAGCAGCTTGTATGCGGGGGCCCAAGAGACCCAGTACTTC. Complete variable domain (other parts from reference TRBV5-1 and TRBJ2-5): KAGVTQTPRYLIKTRGQQVTLSCSPISGHRSVSWYQQTPGQGLQFLFEYFSETQRNKGNFPGRFSGRQFSNSRSEMNVSTLELGDSALYLCASSLYAGAQETQYFGPGTRLLVL.

The sample holds a few counts of this clonotype. V usage is TRBV7-2 and J usage is TRBJ1-2; no reliable D call. Germline V gene data show CDR1 as SGHTA and CDR2 as FQGNSA. The V end was cut by 3 bases, the J end by 0 bases, with 5 bases between. This CDR3 has 13 amino acids. The CDR3 region has the DNA TGTGCCAGCAGCTTGGAACCTAACTATGGCTACACCTTC. It codes for CASSLEPNYGYTF.

The chain is built from TRBV4-3 and TRBJ2-2, with 8 bases lining up with TRBD2. CDR3 size: 16 residues. Germline-derived CDR1 and CDR2 are LGHNA and YSLEER. Trimming took 1 base from V and 3 from J; bases not matched to a gene: 4. Here the CDR3 reads CASSQGIAGYTGELFF. CDR3 sequence (DNA): TGCGCCAGCAGCCAAGGAATAGCGGGGTACACCGGGGAGCTGTTTTTT.